These 6 T cell receptor beta chains originate from one sample sequenced in a study of T cell responses to AZD1222 COVID-19 vaccine. Profiled with immunoSEQ multiplex PCR; TCRdb holds only in-frame clones, not every one. This repertoire shows over 110,000 clones, roughly nine tenths found once; its top ten account for 1.5% to 2%. Sequencing used peripheral blood, obtained 28 days after the second AZD1222 dose. The receptors here all came from an adult who received the AZD1222 COVID-19 vaccine.

The genes are TRBV15 and TRBJ2-1; 8 bases match TRBD2. This CDR3 contains 18 residues. J gave up 1 base and V 1 base, and 9 bases lay outside the gene matches. CDR1 and CDR2 (germline): LNHNV, YYDKDF (reference sequence). CDR3 loop: CATSRASGPVFSYNEQFF. The CDR3 DNA follows: TGTGCCACCAGCAGAGCTAGCGGGCCAGTTTTTTCCTACAATGAGCAGTTCTTC. Combining the CDR3 with reference TRBV15 and TRBJ2-1 gives the whole variable domain DAMVIQNPRYQVTQFGKPVTLSCSQTLNHNVMYWYQQKSSQAPKLLFHYYDKDFNNEADTPDNFQSRRPNTSFCFLDIRSPGLGDTAMYLCATSRASGPVFSYNEQFFGPGTRLTVL.

The chain employs TRBV7-8 and TRBJ2-2, with 11 bases aligning to TRBD1. The V gene's germline CDR1 is SGHVS and CDR2 FQNEAQ. The CDR3 is 16 amino acids. After removal of 4 bases from V and 4 bases from J, the junction contained 5 bases not matched to a gene. The CDR3 sequence is CASSSGQGASTGELFF. The CDR3 DNA sequence: TGTGCCAGCAGCTCTGGACAGGGGGCGAGCACCGGGGAGCTGTTTTTT.

The chain combines TRBV5-6 with TRBJ1-2; perhaps TRBD1 as D (6 bases). Trimming cost V 4 bases and J 2 bases, with 12 bases left between them. CDR3 length: 14 residues. Per the germline V gene, CDR1 is SGHDT and CDR2 is YYEEEE. CDR3 sequence (DNA): TGTGCCAGCAGCAGTGTGGGGGGCAACTATGGCTACACCTTC. Translating it yields CASSSVGGNYGYTF.

The chain combines TRBV5-1 with TRBJ2-3; TRBD1 might be the D (6 bases). The germline gives CDR1 SGHRS, CDR2 YFSETQ. V was shortened by 2 bases and J by 2 bases, with 9 bases between the two germline ends. The CDR3 sequence is 14 residues long. CDR3 protein: CASSFRQATDTQYF. Here the CDR3 DNA reads TGCGCCAGCAGCTTCCGACAGGCCACAGATACGCAGTATTTT. The entire variable domain, with the rest obtained from reference TRBV5-1 and TRBJ2-3, is as follows: KAGVTQTPRYLIKTRGQQVTLSCSPISGHRSVSWYQQTPGQGLQFLFEYFSETQRNKGNFPGRFSGRQFSNSRSEMNVSTLELGDSALYLCASSFRQATDTQYFGPGTRLTVL.

V gene TRBV18 combines with J gene TRBJ1-2; 9 nucleotides align to TRBD1. The V gene's germline CDR1 is KGHSH and CDR2 LQKENI. Germline trimming cut 2 bases from V and 8 bases from J; bases unmatched to any gene: 18. The CDR3 extends over 18 amino acids. The CDR3 sequence: CASSPSLTAGQGAGGYTF. In DNA form, the CDR3 reads TGTGCCAGCTCACCATCCCTGACAGCGGGACAGGGTGCGGGCGGCTACACCTTC. Full variable domain (rest looked up from reference TRBV18 and TRBJ1-2): NAGVMQNPRHLVRRRGQEARLRCSPMKGHSHVYWYRQLPEEGLKFMVYLQKENIIDESGMPKERFSAEFPKEGPSILRIQQVVRGDSAAYFCASSPSLTAGQGAGGYTFGSGTRLTVV.

This sequence joins TRBV5-1 and TRBJ1-4; D not certain. V lost 0 bases and J lost 8, with 14 bases in between. The germline CDR1 and CDR2 sequences are SGHRS and YFSETQ. The CDR3 runs to 15 residues. CDR3 in DNA: TGCGCCAGCAGCTTGGAGGCAGGCCCTGGGGAAAAACTGTTTTTT. It encodes CASSLEAGPGEKLFF.